One sample yielded the 9 T cell receptor beta chains listed below, sequenced in a study of cytomegalovirus exposure and HLA in healthy donors. The PCR was carried out with 60 Vbeta primers and 13 Jbeta primers. The data were produced by immunoSEQ multiplex PCR, yet TCRdb's version contains in-frame clones alone and is incomplete. This sample has 130,000 or so clones, with 77% found just once. The sequenced sample consisted of PBMCs. The receptors originated from a female donor in good health and CMV-seronegative.

This clone was counted between two and nine times. The chain couples TRBV5-1 to TRBJ1-2; 9 bases line up with TRBD1. Germline trimming cut 4 bases from V and 4 bases from J; bases unmatched to any gene: 5. The CDR3 runs 14 residues. The germline V gene encodes CDR1 SGHRS and CDR2 YFSETQ. Here the CDR3 reads CASSPLTGGYGYTF. Written as DNA, the CDR3 is TGCGCCAGCAGCCCCCTGACAGGGGGCTATGGCTACACCTTC.

V gene TRBV9 combines with J gene TRBJ1-4; maybe TRBD1 (5 bases). Germline lookup yields CDR1 SGDLS and CDR2 YYNGEE. There are 15 residues in the CDR3. V was pared by 2 bases and J by 13 bases, with 21 bases between. CDR3 DNA: TGTGCCAGCAGCGTTGATTTAGCGGCCTCCGGGGGACTGTTTTTT. It translates to CASSVDLAASGGLFF.

Details on this clone: This sample also contains other DNA sequences that code for the same CDR3. CDR3 sequence: CASSPTQGQTEAFF. Here the CDR3 DNA reads TGTGCCAGCAGCCCGACACAGGGACAAACTGAAGCTTTCTTT. The V and J genes are TRBV9 and TRBJ1-1, with D perhaps TRBD1 (6 bases). Germline CDR1 and CDR2: SGDLS and YYNGEE. This CDR3 spans 14 amino acids. V lost 4 bases to trimming and J lost 5 bases, with 15 bases between them.

This clone has only a few counts. V is TRBV19 and J is TRBJ1-6; the D gene is possibly TRBD1 (6 bases). The V and J ends lost 4 bases and 9 bases respectively, with 16 bases between them. CDR1 and CDR2 from the germline V gene are LNHDA and SQIVND (reference sequence). The CDR3 consists of 15 residues. CDR3 in amino acids: CASSTTGIGASPLHF. The DNA of the CDR3 is TGTGCCAGTAGTACAACAGGGATCGGGGCTTCACCCCTCCACTTT.

The rearrangement uses TRBV11-2 and TRBJ2-1; 10 bases are shared with TRBD2. V lost 4 bases and J lost 3; bases outside the gene matches: 9. This CDR3 region has 17 residues. Germline loops: CDR1 SGHAT, CDR2 FQNNGV. The CDR3 region has the DNA TGTGCCAGCAGCTCCGAGATAGCGGGGGGTTACTACAATGAGCAGTTCTTC. It encodes CASSSEIAGGYYNEQFF.

The chain employs TRBV19 and TRBJ2-1; tentative D call: TRBD2 (5 bases). Germline V gene sequence: CDR1 LNHDA, CDR2 SQIVND (reference sequence). The CDR3 runs 15 residues. V was clipped by 6 bases and J by 4 bases, with 16 bases between them. CDR3 sequence: CASRLNSVSYNEQFF. CDR3 coding DNA: TGTGCCAGTAGGCTAAATAGCGTAAGTTACAATGAGCAGTTCTTC.

The chain joins TRBV18 to TRBJ1-2, with 7 bases that match TRBD1. Germline V CDR1 and CDR2: KGHSH, LQKENI. J lost 5 bases, V lost 4 bases, and 4 bases had no gene match. The CDR3 loop spans 13 amino acids. CDR3: CASSREQGYGYTF. For the CDR3, the DNA is TGTGCCAGCTCACGGGAACAGGGGTATGGCTACACCTTC.

This clone was seen only a few times. This rearrangement joins TRBV6-5 to TRBJ1-4; D remains ambiguous. The CDR3 has 15 residues. Trimming shortened V by 6 bases and J by 8 bases, and 19 bases separated the two germline ends. From germline, CDR1 is MNHEY and CDR2 SVGAGI. In DNA form, the CDR3 reads TGTGCCAGCAGGAAGGTCCCGGGATCGGGGGAAAAACTGTTTTTT. This codes for CASRKVPGSGEKLFF.

V and J are TRBV13 and TRBJ2-3; 10 nucleotides align to TRBD2. With 5 bases clipped from V and 8 bases from J, the junction kept 13 bases outside the gene matches. The CDR3 contains 16 residues. Germline CDR1 PRHDT, CDR2 FYEKMQ (reference sequence). The CDR3 is CASSPPSGRGRGTQYF. The CDR3 DNA sequence: TGTGCCAGCAGCCCCCCCAGCGGGAGGGGGAGAGGTACGCAGTATTTT.